This TCR beta chain was observed in a study of cytomegalovirus exposure and HLA in healthy donors. Some clones are missing from TCRdb's copy, which holds only in-frame ones; the method was immunoSEQ multiplex PCR. This table holds tens of thousands of clones, approximately 93% found once. The table lists this clone with a count of one. The sample has other DNA sequences that encode this CDR3 too. Sequenced input: PBMCs. This TCR derives from a woman aged 30 to 39 in good health and CMV-seronegative.

In nucleotides, the CDR3 is TGCGCCAGCAGCCTGGCCGTCGGTGGACAGGCACAGGGTTCACCCCTCCACTTT. Its protein product is CASSLAVGGQAQGSPLHF. V is TRBV5-1 and J is TRBJ1-6; TRBD1 matches at 7 bases. V trimming: 4 bases; J trimming: 9 bases; junction bases outside the gene matches: 19. This CDR3 contains 18 residues. The germline V gene encodes CDR1 SGHRS and CDR2 YFSETQ.